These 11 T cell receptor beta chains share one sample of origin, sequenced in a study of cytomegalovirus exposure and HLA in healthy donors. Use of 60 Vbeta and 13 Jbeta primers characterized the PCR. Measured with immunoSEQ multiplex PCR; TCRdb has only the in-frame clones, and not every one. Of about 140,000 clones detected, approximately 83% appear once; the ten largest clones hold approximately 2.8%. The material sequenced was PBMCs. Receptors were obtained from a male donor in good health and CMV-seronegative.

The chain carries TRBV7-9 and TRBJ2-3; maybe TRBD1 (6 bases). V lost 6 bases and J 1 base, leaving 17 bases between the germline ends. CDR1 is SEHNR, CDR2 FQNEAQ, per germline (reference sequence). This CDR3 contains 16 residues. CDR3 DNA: TGTGCCAGCAGTTCCCCCCGGACAGACCGCACAGATACGCAGTATTTT. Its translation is CASSSPRTDRTDTQYF.

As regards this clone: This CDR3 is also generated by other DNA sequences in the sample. CDR3: CASSLAGTSGSTDTQYF. CDR3 in DNA: TGCGCCAGCAGCTTGGCCGGGACCAGCGGGAGCACAGATACGCAGTATTTT. The rearrangement joins TRBV5-1 to TRBJ2-3; the D gene is possibly TRBD2 (6 bases). Per the germline V gene, CDR1 is SGHRS and CDR2 is YFSETQ. The CDR3 is 17 amino acids. Trimming cost V 0 bases and J 0 bases, with 14 bases left between them.

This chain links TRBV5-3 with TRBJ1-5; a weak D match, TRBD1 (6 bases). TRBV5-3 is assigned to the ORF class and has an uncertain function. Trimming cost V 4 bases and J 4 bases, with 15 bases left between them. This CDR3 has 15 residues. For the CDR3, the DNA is TGTGCCAGAAGCCCCTCCGGGACACTGAATCAGCCCCAGCATTTT. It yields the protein CARSPSGTLNQPQHF.

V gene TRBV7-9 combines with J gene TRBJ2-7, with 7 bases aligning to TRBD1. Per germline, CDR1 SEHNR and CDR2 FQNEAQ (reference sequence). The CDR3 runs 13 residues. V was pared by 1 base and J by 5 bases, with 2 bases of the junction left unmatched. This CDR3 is CASSLEGANEQYF. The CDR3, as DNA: TGTGCCAGCAGCTTAGAGGGGGCTAACGAGCAGTACTTC. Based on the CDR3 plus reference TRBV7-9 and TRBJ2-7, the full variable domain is DTGVSQNPRHKITKRGQNVTFRCDPISEHNRLYWYRQTLGQGPEFLTYFQNEAQLEKSRLLSDRFSAERPKGSFSTLEIQRTEQGDSAMYLCASSLEGANEQYFGPGTRLTVT.

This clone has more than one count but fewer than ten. CDR3 region: CASSLGTGLKNIQYF. CDR3 coding DNA: TGTGCCAGCAGCTTGGGGACAGGGCTGAAAAACATTCAGTACTTC. The rearrangement joins TRBV11-3 to TRBJ2-4; the match to TRBD1 covers 9 bases. Trimming cost V 3 bases and J 4 bases; bases outside gene matches: 4. In germline, CDR1 is SGHNT, CDR2 YENEEA. This CDR3 has 15 amino acids.

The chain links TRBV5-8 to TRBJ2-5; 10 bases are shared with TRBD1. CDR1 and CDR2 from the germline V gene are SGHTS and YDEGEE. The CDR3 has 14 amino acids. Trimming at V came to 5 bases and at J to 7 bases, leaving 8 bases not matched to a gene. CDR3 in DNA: TGTGCCAGCAGACCCGGACAGGGGGTGGGGACCCAGTACTTC. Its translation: CASRPGQGVGTQYF.

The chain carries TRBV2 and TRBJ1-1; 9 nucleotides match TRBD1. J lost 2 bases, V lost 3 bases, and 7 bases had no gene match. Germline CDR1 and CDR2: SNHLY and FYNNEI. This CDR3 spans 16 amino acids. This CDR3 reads CASSDPTGGPNTEAFF. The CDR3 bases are TGTGCCAGCAGTGACCCAACAGGGGGCCCAAACACTGAAGCTTTCTTT.

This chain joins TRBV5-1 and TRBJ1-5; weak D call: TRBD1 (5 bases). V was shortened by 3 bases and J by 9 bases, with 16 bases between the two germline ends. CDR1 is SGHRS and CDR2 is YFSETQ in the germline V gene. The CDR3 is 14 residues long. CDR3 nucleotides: TGCGCCAGCAGCTGGGGGGAGGGATCAGGGCCCCAGCATTTT. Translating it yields CASSWGEGSGPQHF.

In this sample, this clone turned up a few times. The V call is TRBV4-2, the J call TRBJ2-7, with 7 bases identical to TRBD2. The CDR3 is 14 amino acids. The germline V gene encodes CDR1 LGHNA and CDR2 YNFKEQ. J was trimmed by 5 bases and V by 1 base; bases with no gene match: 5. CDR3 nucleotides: TGTGCCAGCAGCCAAGGACTAGCTCGCGACGAGCAGTACTTC. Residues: CASSQGLARDEQYF.

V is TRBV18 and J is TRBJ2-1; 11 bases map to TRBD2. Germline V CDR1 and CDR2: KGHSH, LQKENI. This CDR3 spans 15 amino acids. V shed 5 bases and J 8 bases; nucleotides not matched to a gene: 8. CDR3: CASSTSGRESDEQFF. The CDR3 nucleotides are TGTGCCAGCTCAACTAGCGGGAGAGAATCGGATGAGCAGTTCTTC.

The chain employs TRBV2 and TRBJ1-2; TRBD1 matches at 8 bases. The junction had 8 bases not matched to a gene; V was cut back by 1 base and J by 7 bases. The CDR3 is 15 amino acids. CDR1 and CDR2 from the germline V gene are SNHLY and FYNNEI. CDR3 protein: CASSEEKDREGGYTF. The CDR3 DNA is TGTGCCAGCAGTGAAGAGAAGGACAGGGAAGGTGGCTACACCTTC.